This T cell receptor (beta chain) was recovered during a study of post-analysis software for immune sequencing data (dated by TCRdb to between 2015 and 2016). The study in broad terms: Recorded disease courses included relapsing-remitting, secondary progressive and progressive-relapsing multiple sclerosis, with some patients lacking subtype annotation. Patient repertoires were compared against roughly 11 previously published healthy control repertoires from donors aged roughly 6 to 28 years. A subset of samples was prepared in parallel using single-end sample barcoding, then pooled and co-amplified after Illumina adapter ligation.

From the cysteine through the phenylalanine, the CDR3 covers 11 amino acids. Only the CDR3 DNA is retained, 33 bases long and in frame from the first base. V drops 1 base and J drops 9 bases, leaving 6 bases in between. From a lookup of the germline V gene, CDR1 and CDR2 are SGHAT and FQNNGV. The library was generated by PCR. Instrument on record: Illumina HiSeq 2500. To reduce PCR and sequencing biases, unique molecular identifiers were built into the TCR beta cDNA libraries. Per 1 to 10 million input T cells, approximately 500,000 cDNA molecules were obtained, such that each molecule approximated one T cell. The patient libraries were prepared and sequenced using the same protocol as the earlier healthy control dataset. Within a given batch, samples were prepared together, multiplexed and sequenced on the same HiSeq lane. The paper's processing steps were these. MIGEC was used to process the raw barcoded reads, and molecular identifier groups with only a single read were discarded before consensus assembly and CDR3 extraction. Clonotype tables were post-analysed with VDJtools, normalizing diversity by down-sampling all datasets to the smallest sample size. In repertoire overlap clustering, CDR3 amino acid sequences, but not nucleotide sequences, were matched to correct batch-related cross-sample contamination. TCRdb itself trimmed the public reads at Q25 with fastp, ran MiXCR and retained productive beta chains. Each CDR3 protein appears once, grouped with its most common genes and DNA. None of the V and J calls come from the authors' own analysis; TCRdb made them. Here the sample has 450,000 to 650,000 distinct CDR3 sequences; roughly 47% occur a single time. The ten largest clones represent more than 1.5% of the sample.

To demonstrate the VDJtools post-analysis software, the study profiled TCR beta repertoires from the peripheral blood of about 13 young patients with multiple sclerosis. The patients with multiple sclerosis were children and adolescents between about 6 and 15 years of age. Study-level results and caveats: The multiple sclerosis patient group was slightly younger than the control group. Normalized Chao1 diversity was significantly lower in multiple sclerosis patients than controls, suggesting substantial peripheral T-cell clonal expansion. Patients showed significantly higher frequencies than controls for about 5 TRBV segments, among them TRBV5-6, TRBV5-1 and TRBV20-1. Direct clustering with F measure revealed strong co-clustering of samples prepared in the same batch, which led to a batch-effect correction.

Note on this clonotype: No cognate antigen has been identified for it. There are no base qualities to consult, and no much larger clone falls within one base.

Material: blood. The sequence came from a girl aged 10-17 years with multiple sclerosis. This sequence uses TRBV11-2 and TRBJ2-5; the D gene lacks a confident call. The DNA sequence follows: TGTGCCAGCAGCTTAGGATCGTCCCAGTACTTC. Its amino acids are CASSLGSSQYF. Extended through the reference TRBV11-2 and TRBJ2-5 proteins, this CDR3 yields the full variable domain: EAGVAQSPRYKIIEKRQSVAFWCNPISGHATLYWYQQILGQGPKLLIQFQNNGVVDDSQLPKDRFSAERLKGVDSTLKIQPAKLEDSAVYLCASSLGSSQYFGPGTRLLVL.